This T cell receptor (beta chain) was recorded in a study of shared clonotypes between healthy human individuals. Study-wide points: With few donors, the genetic and exposure-history diversity represented was limited.

Concerning this clone itself: Its cognate antigen is unknown.

In the original processing: ImmunoSEQ supplied junction-only sequences lacking quality scores, so filtering was different. Here immunoSEQ multiplex PCR was the method, and the copy in TCRdb shows in-frame clones only, minus some. The V and J calls and clone size were taken over from that table, and D and trimming were inferred from the DNA. Here the sample spans roughly 2 million clones, approximately 94% being singletons. CDR3 length: 14 amino acids. Trimming cost V 1 base and J 8 bases, with 12 bases left between them. Germline lookup yields CDR1 MNHEY and CDR2 SVGAGI. V gene TRBV6-5 combines with J gene TRBJ2-1; D remains ambiguous. The sequence came from a man aged 18 to 30 in good health. What was sequenced was naive CD4+ T cells sorted from blood. The subset here: CD45RA+ positively selected. The CDR3 is CASSYYRLGDEQFF. The CDR3 DNA follows: TGTGCCAGCAGTTACTACCGCTTGGGCGATGAGCAGTTCTTC.